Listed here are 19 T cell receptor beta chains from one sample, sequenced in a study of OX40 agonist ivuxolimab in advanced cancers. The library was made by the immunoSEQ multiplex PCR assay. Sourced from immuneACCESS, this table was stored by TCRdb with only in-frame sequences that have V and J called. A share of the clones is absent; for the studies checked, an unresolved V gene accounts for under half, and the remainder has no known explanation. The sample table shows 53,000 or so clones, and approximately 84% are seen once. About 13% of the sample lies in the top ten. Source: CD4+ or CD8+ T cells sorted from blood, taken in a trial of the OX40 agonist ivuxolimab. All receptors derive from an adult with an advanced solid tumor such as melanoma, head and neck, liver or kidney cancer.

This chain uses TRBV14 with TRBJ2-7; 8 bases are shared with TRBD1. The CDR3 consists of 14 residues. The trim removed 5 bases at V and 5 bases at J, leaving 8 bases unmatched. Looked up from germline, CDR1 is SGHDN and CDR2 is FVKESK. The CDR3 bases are TGTGCCAGCAGCAAAGGACAGGGAATCGACGAGCAGTACTTC. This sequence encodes CASSKGQGIDEQYF.

CDR3 loop: CASSADSYEQFF. As DNA, the CDR3 is TGTGCCAGCAGCGCTGACTCTTATGAGCAGTTCTTC. V is TRBV7-9 and J is TRBJ2-1; D unresolved. CDR1 is SEHNR and CDR2 is FQNEAQ in the germline V gene (reference sequence). The CDR3 has 12 amino acids. The germline V and J ends were trimmed by 5 bases and 8 bases, with 10 bases remaining between them.

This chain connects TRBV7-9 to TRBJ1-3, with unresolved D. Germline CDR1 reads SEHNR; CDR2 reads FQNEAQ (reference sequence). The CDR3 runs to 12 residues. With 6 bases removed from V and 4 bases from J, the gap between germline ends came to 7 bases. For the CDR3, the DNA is TGTGCCAGCAGTCTGGTCGGAAACACCATATATTTT. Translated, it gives CASSLVGNTIYF.

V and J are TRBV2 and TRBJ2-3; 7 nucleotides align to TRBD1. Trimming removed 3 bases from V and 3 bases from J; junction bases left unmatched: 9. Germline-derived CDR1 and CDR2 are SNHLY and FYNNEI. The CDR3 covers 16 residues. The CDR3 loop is CASSDEGQAATDTQYF. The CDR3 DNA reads TGTGCCAGCAGTGATGAAGGACAGGCGGCGACAGATACGCAGTATTTT.

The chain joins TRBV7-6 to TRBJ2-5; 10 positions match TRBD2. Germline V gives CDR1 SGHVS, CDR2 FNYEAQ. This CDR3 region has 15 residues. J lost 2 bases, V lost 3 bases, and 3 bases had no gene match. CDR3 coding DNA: TGTGCCAGCAGCTTCGCTAGCGGGAGACAAGAGACCCAGTACTTC. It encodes CASSFASGRQETQYF. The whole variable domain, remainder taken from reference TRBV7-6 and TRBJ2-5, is GAGVSQSPRYKVTKRGQDVALRCDPISGHVSLYWYRQALGQGPEFLTYFNYEAQQDKSGLPNDRFSAERPEGSISTLTIQRTEQRDSAMYRCASSFASGRQETQYFGPGTRLLVL.

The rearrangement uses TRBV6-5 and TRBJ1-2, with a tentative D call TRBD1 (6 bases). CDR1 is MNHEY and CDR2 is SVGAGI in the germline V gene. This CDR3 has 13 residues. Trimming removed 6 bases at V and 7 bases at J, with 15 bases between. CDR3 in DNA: TGTGCCAGCAGGCCCGGGGGCCGAAGTGGCTACACCTTC. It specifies CASRPGGRSGYTF.

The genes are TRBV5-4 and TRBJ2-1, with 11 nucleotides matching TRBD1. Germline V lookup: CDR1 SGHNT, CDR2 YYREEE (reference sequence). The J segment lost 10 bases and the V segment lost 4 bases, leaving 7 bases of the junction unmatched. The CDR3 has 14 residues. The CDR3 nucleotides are TGTGCCAGCAGCGGACAGGGGGCGGGAGGGGAGCAGTTCTTC. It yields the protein CASSGQGAGGEQFF. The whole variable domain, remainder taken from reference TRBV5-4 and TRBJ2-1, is ETGVTQSPTHLIKTRGQQVTLRCSSQSGHNTVSWYQQALGQGPQFIFQYYREEENGRGNFPPRFSGLQFPNYSSELNVNALELDDSALYLCASSGQGAGGEQFFGPGTRLTVL.

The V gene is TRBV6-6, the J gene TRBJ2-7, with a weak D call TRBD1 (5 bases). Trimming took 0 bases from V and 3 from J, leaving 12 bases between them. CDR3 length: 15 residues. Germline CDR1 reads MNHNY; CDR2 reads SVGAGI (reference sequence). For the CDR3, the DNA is TGTGCCAGCAGTTACTCCCCGGACACCTTCTACGAGCAGTACTTC. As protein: CASSYSPDTFYEQYF.

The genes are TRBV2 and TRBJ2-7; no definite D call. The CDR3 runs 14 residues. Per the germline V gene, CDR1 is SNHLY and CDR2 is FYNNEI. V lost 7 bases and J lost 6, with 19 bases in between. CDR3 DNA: TGTGCCAGCAACCCGCAAGGGCCCAGGTTCGAGCAGTACTTC. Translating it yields CASNPQGPRFEQYF.

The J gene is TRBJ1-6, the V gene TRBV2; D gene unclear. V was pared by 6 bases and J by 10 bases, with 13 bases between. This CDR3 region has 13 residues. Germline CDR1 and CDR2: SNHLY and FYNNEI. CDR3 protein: CASRMERRSPLHF. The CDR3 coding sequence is TGTGCCAGCAGGATGGAGAGAAGGTCACCCCTCCACTTT.

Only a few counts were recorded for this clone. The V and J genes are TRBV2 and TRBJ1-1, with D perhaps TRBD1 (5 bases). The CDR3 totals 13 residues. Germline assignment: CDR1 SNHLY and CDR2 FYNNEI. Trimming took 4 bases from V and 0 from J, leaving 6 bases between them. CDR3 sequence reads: CASSGDLNTEAFF. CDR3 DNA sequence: TGTGCCAGCAGTGGGGACCTGAACACTGAAGCTTTCTTT.

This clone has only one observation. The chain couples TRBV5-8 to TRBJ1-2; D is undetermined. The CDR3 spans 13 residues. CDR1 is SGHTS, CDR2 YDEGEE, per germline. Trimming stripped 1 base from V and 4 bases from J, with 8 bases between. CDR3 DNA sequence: TGTGCCAGCAGCTTGAGGCAGACCTATGGCTACACCTTC. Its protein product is CASSLRQTYGYTF.

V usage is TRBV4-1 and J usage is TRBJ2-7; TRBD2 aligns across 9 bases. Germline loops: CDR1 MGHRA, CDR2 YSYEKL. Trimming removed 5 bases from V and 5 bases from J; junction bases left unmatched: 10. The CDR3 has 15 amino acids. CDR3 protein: CASSVPEAGGHEQYF. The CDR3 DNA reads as TGCGCCAGCAGCGTCCCGGAAGCGGGAGGTCACGAGCAGTACTTC.

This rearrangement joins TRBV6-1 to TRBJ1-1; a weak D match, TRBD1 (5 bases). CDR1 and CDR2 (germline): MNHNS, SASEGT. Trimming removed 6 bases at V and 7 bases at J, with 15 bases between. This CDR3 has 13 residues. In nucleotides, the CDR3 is TGTGCCAGCAGCCAAACCCAGGGCGGTGAAGCTTTCTTT. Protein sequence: CASSQTQGGEAFF.

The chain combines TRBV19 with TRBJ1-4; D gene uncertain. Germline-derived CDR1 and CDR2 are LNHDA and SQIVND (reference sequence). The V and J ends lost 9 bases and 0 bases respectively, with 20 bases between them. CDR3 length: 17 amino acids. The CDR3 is CASRRARNLATNEKLFF. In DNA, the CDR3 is TGTGCCAGCCGGCGGGCAAGGAACCTTGCAACTAATGAAAAACTGTTTTTT.

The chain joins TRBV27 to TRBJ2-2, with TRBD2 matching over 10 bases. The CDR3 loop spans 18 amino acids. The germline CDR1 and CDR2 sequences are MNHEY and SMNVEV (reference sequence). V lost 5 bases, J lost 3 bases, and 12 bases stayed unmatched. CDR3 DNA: TGTGCCAGCAGTCCCCTGAGCGGGAGGGCCATCGACACCGGGGAGCTGTTTTTT. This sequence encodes CASSPLSGRAIDTGELFF.

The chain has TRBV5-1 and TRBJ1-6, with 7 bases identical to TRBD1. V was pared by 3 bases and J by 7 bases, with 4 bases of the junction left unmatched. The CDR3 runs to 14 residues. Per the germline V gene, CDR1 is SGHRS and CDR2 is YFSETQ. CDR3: CASSSGQLNSPLHF. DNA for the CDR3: TGCGCCAGCAGCTCGGGACAGTTGAATTCACCCCTCCACTTT.

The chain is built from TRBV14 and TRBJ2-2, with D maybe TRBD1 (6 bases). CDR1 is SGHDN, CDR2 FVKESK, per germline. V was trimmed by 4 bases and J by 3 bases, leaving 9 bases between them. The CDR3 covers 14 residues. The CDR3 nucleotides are TGTGCCAGCAGCCTCCAGGGGTACACCGGGGAGCTGTTTTTT. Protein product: CASSLQGYTGELFF.

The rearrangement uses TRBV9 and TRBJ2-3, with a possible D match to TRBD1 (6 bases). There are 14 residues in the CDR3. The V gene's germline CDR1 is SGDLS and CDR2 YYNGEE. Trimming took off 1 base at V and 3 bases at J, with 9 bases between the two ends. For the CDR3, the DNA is TGTGCCAGCAGCGTATCCAGGGGAACAGATACGCAGTATTTT. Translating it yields CASSVSRGTDTQYF.